These 22 T cell receptor beta chains share one sample of origin, sequenced in a study of blood T cell repertoires in COVID-19. TCRdb keeps only in-frame clones here, not all; method: immunoSEQ multiplex PCR. The sample has about 430,000 clones; 70% to 90% are singletons. The material sequenced was peripheral blood. The receptor source for this set is a man aged 18 to 30 with COVID-19, enrolled during active disease.

This sequence joins TRBV11-2 and TRBJ1-2, with a tentative D call TRBD1 (6 bases). The CDR3 loop spans 15 amino acids. Germline CDR1 SGHAT, CDR2 FQNNGV. V gave up 3 bases and J gave up 9 bases, with 20 bases separating them. DNA for the CDR3: TGTGCCAGCAGCTTGGCGGGAGGGGGTTTCAAGAGCTACACCTTC. This gives the protein CASSLAGGGFKSYTF.

This chain joins TRBV6-5 and TRBJ1-2, with D perhaps TRBD1 (5 bases). The V and J ends lost 5 bases and 1 base respectively, with 14 bases between them. Germline V CDR1 and CDR2: MNHEY, SVGAGI. The CDR3 is 15 residues long. In DNA form, the CDR3 reads TGTGCCAGCAGTACCACCGACAGCTTTAACTATGGCTACACCTTC. Encoded protein: CASSTTDSFNYGYTF.

The J gene is TRBJ2-7, the V gene TRBV5-4; D not resolved. This CDR3 has 13 residues. Trimming left V 2 bases short and J 4 bases short, with 10 bases between. Germline loops: CDR1 SGHNT, CDR2 YYREEE (reference sequence). The CDR3 spells CASSFGKTYEQYF. CDR3 DNA sequence: TGTGCCAGCAGCTTTGGCAAGACATACGAGCAGTACTTC. Based on the CDR3 plus reference TRBV5-4 and TRBJ2-7, the full variable domain is ETGVTQSPTHLIKTRGQQVTLRCSSQSGHNTVSWYQQALGQGPQFIFQYYREEENGRGNFPPRFSGLQFPNYSSELNVNALELDDSALYLCASSFGKTYEQYFGPGTRLTVT.

This clone has a single count. The chain employs TRBV7-6 and TRBJ2-7; 7 positions agree with TRBD1. V gave up 6 bases and J gave up 3 bases; unmatched junction bases: 11. The germline V gene has CDR1 SGHVS and CDR2 FNYEAQ. This CDR3 contains 15 residues. DNA for the CDR3: TGTGCCAGCAGTCTATTCGCGAGACAGGGCTACGAGCAGTACTTC. It codes for CASSLFARQGYEQYF.

This clone has only a few counts. The chain carries TRBV10-3 and TRBJ2-1; 10 bases line up with TRBD2. Germline loops: CDR1 ENHRY, CDR2 SYGVKD. J was trimmed by 8 bases and V by 0 bases; bases with no gene match: 4. The CDR3 length is 15 residues. The CDR3 reads CAISESSGGADEQFF. The DNA of the CDR3 is TGTGCCATCAGTGAGTCGAGCGGGGGGGCCGATGAGCAGTTCTTC.

The chain combines TRBV19 with TRBJ2-7, with 7 bases matching TRBD2. CDR1 and CDR2 (germline): LNHDA, SQIVND (reference sequence). The CDR3 consists of 13 residues. Trimming took 10 bases from V and 2 from J; bases not matched to a gene: 8. The CDR3 nucleotides read TGTGCCACCTCTAGCGGTCTAACCTACGAGCAGTACTTC. It yields the protein CATSSGLTYEQYF.

This clone is a singleton in its sample. This chain connects TRBV9 to TRBJ1-2; TRBD1 is a possible D gene (5 bases). CDR3 length: 13 residues. Germline loops: CDR1 SGDLS, CDR2 YYNGEE. V was trimmed by 5 bases and J by 8 bases, leaving 16 bases between them. The CDR3 bases are TGTGCCAGCAGTGGGGCAGGGTTGAAGGGCTACACCTTC. This gives the protein CASSGAGLKGYTF.

This clone was counted once. The V call is TRBV7-2, the J call TRBJ1-3, with D possibly matching TRBD1 (5 bases). The CDR3 sequence is 15 residues long. Trimming removed 1 base from V and 4 bases from J, with 11 bases in between. The germline V gene has CDR1 SGHTA and CDR2 FQGNSA. The CDR3 here is CASSLVGVPGNTIYF. The CDR3 coding sequence is TGTGCCAGCAGCTTAGTAGGGGTGCCAGGAAACACCATATATTTT.

This clone was observed a single time. The rearrangement links TRBV28 to TRBJ1-6; D remains ambiguous. CDR3 size: 15 residues. Germline values: CDR1 MDHEN, CDR2 SYDVKM. Trimming left V 3 bases short and J 5 bases short, with 11 bases between. The CDR3 DNA follows: TGTGCCAGCAGTTTCGCGACAAGAGATAATTCACCCCTCCACTTT. Translating gives CASSFATRDNSPLHF.

The chain carries TRBV7-9 and TRBJ1-5, with D perhaps matching TRBD1 (5 bases). Trimming left V 5 bases short and J 11 bases short, with 13 bases between. The CDR3 runs 12 residues. Germline V gives CDR1 SEHNR, CDR2 FQNEAQ (reference sequence). CDR3 loop: CASSQTGEAQHF. In nucleotides, the CDR3 is TGTGCCAGCAGCCAGACGGGGGAGGCCCAGCATTTT.

This chain links TRBV5-6 with TRBJ1-1; D might be TRBD1 (5 bases). The CDR3 length is 13 residues. Trimming shortened V by 3 bases and J by 7 bases, and 13 bases separated the two germline ends. CDR1 is SGHDT, CDR2 YYEEEE, per germline. The CDR3 sequence: CASSWGRGSEAFF. The DNA for the CDR3 is TGTGCCAGCAGCTGGGGACGGGGGAGTGAAGCTTTCTTT.

With regard to this clone: Its ends do not fully match the called genes, so a read error is possible. This chain uses TRBV3-1 (or the pseudogene TRBV3-2) with TRBJ1-2; a weak D match, TRBD1 (6 bases). The germline CDR1 and CDR2 sequences are LGHDT and YNNKEL (reference sequence). This CDR3 is built from 12 residues. The CDR3 loop is CASSQPVGGYTF. The CDR3 nucleotides are TGTGCCAGCAGCCAGCCCGTTGGGGGCTACACCTTT.

This chain's CDR3 is CASGQGGGEQYF. Here the CDR3 DNA reads TGTGCCAGCGGGCAGGGGGGTGGCGAGCAGTACTTC. This chain joins TRBV11-2 and TRBJ2-7, with D possibly matching TRBD1 (7 bases). V lost 8 bases, J lost 6 bases, and 14 bases lay in between. CDR1 and CDR2 (germline): SGHAT, FQNNGV. The CDR3 is made up of 12 amino acids.

The chain employs TRBV20-1 and TRBJ2-1; a possible D gene is TRBD1 (6 bases). The CDR3 sequence is 11 residues long. V was clipped by 4 bases and J by 9 bases, with 10 bases between them. The V gene's germline CDR1 is DFQATT and CDR2 SNEGSKA (reference sequence). The CDR3 is CSAMGALEQFF. CDR3 DNA: TGCAGTGCTATGGGGGCGCTTGAGCAGTTCTTC.

The V call is TRBV29-1, the J call TRBJ2-5; TRBD2 matches at 10 bases. V was clipped by 5 bases and J by 2 bases; unmatched bases: 2. Per germline, CDR1 SQVTM and CDR2 ANQGSEA. The CDR3 has 13 residues. The CDR3 sequence is CSVPSGRQETQYF. The CDR3 DNA reads TGCAGCGTTCCTAGCGGGAGACAAGAGACCCAGTACTTC.

This CDR3 reads CASSIQGGLNTEAFF. The CDR3 DNA is TGTGCCAGTAGTATTCAGGGCGGATTGAACACTGAAGCTTTCTTT. The chain carries TRBV19 and TRBJ1-1; D possibly corresponds to TRBD1 (5 bases). Germline V gives CDR1 LNHDA, CDR2 SQIVND (reference sequence). The CDR3 loop spans 15 amino acids. V lost 3 bases to trimming and J lost 0 bases, with 11 bases between them.

V gene TRBV21-1 combines with J gene TRBJ2-5; the D call of TRBD1 is as the table states it, not checked on the DNA. TRBV21-1 is a documented pseudogene. The CDR3 contains 17 residues. Here the CDR3 reads CASSLPEDRVKEETQYF. In DNA form, the CDR3 reads TGTGCCAGCAGCCTCCCGGAGGACAGGGTAAAAGAAGAGACCCAGTACTTC.

The chain uses TRBV30 and TRBJ2-1; 7 nucleotides match TRBD2. This CDR3 is built from 15 residues. V dropped 2 bases and J dropped 0; count of bases not matched to a gene: 4. Germline CDR1 is GTSNPN and CDR2 is SVGIG (reference sequence). CDR3 DNA sequence: TGTGCCTGGAGTAGAGGACTAGACTCCTACAATGAGCAGTTCTTC. The encoded protein is CAWSRGLDSYNEQFF. Looking up the rest from reference TRBV30 and TRBJ2-1 gives the full variable domain: SQTIHQWPATLVQPVGSPLSLECTVEGTSNPNLYWYRQAAGRGLQLLFYSVGIGQISSEVPQNLSASRPQDRQFILSSKKLLLSDSGFYLCAWSRGLDSYNEQFFGPGTRLTVL.

The chain carries TRBV30 and TRBJ2-1; TRBD2 matches at 10 bases. Germline values: CDR1 GTSNPN, CDR2 SVGIG (reference sequence). J gave up 9 bases and V 5 bases, and 10 bases lay outside the gene matches. This CDR3 region has 14 residues. CDR3 residues: CAWHQAGGPREQFF. CDR3 nucleotide sequence: TGTGCCTGGCACCAAGCGGGAGGGCCGCGTGAGCAGTTCTTC.

This rearrangement joins TRBV5-4 to TRBJ2-7; the match to TRBD1 covers 9 bases. The germline V gene encodes CDR1 SGHNT and CDR2 YYREEE (reference sequence). V shed 4 bases, J shed 5 bases, and the junction held 10 bases outside the gene matches. The CDR3 runs to 15 residues. CDR3: CASSARQGGSNEQYF. The DNA for the CDR3 is TGTGCCAGCAGCGCAAGACAGGGGGGTTCAAACGAGCAGTACTTC.

The chain links TRBV6-1 to TRBJ1-5; no clear D gene. The germline CDR1 and CDR2 sequences are MNHNS and SASEGT. The CDR3 has 15 residues. Between the trimmed V and J ends, which lost 1 base and 2 bases, there was a span of 9 bases. The CDR3 coding sequence is TGTGCCAGCAGTGAAGAGGAGGGAGGCAATCAGCCCCAGCATTTT. This codes for CASSEEEGGNQPQHF.

The rearrangement uses TRBV21-1 and TRBJ2-5; the tabulated D call, TRBD1, remains unverified against the DNA. TRBV21-1 is listed as a pseudogene. There are 15 residues in the CDR3. The CDR3 reads CASSARDSNQETQYF. The CDR3 bases are TGTGCCAGCAGCGCCCGGGACAGCAACCAAGAGACCCAGTACTTC.